These T cell receptor beta chains were read from a single sample in a study of cytomegalovirus exposure and HLA in healthy donors. Assay used: immunoSEQ multiplex PCR; TCRdb lists only in-frame clones, some missing. The sample has 150,000 to 200,000 clones, approximately 81% seen once; the top ten hold around 2%. What was sequenced was PBMCs. The source is a woman under 30 in good health and CMV-seropositive. Both conserved end residues are part of each CDR3. A D gene is named only where the DNA matches it firmly. Rows give clone size only sometimes, using once, few, many, or a class for an expanded clone.

>TRBV14|TRBD1|NA|TRBJ2-5
CASSPDRGLETQYF
TGTGCCAGCAGCCCGGACAGGGGGCTAGAGACCCAGTACTTC
>TRBV2|TRBD1|NA|TRBJ1-2
CASSYTSTGGGGYTF
TGTGCCAGCAGCTATACCAGCACAGGGGGCGGAGGCTACACCTTC
>TRBV6-5|NA|NA|TRBJ2-7
CASRDRGSDEQYF
TGTGCCAGCAGAGACCGAGGCAGCGACGAGCAGTACTTC
>TRBV30|NA|NA|TRBJ2-1
CAWSRDTTTYNEQFF
TGTGCCTGGAGTAGGGACACAACGACCTACAATGAGCAGTTCTTC
>TRBV19|TRBD1|NA|TRBJ1-2
CASSIDGGQGGVYGYTF
TGTGCCAGTAGTATAGATGGTGGACAGGGGGGTGTCTATGGCTACACCTTC
>TRBV19|TRBD1|NA|TRBJ1-5
CASAPTGVQPQHF
TGTGCCAGTGCTCCCACAGGGGTACAGCCCCAGCATTTT
>TRBV2|NA|once|TRBJ2-5
CASNNGVVSETQYF
TGTGCCAGCAATAACGGGGTGGTGTCGGAGACCCAGTACTTC
>TRBV25-1|NA|few|TRBJ1-5
CASSGGGSRQPQHF
TGTGCCAGCAGTGGGGGGGGTTCGAGACAGCCCCAGCATTTT
>TRBV30|NA|NA|TRBJ1-4
CAWSVGGEKLFF
TGTGCCTGGAGTGTTGGAGGCGAAAAACTGTTTTTT
>TRBV7-9|NA|NA|TRBJ1-1
CASSAQNTEAFF
TGTGCCAGCAGCGCACAGAACACTGAAGCTTTCTTT
>TRBV9|TRBD1|NA|TRBJ1-6
CASSVEGTDNSPLHF
TGTGCCAGCAGCGTAGAGGGGACAGATAATTCACCCCTCCACTTT
>TRBV7-9|NA|NA|TRBJ1-5
CASSRGVNQPQHF
TGTGCCAGCAGCCGGGGGGTAAACCAGCCCCAGCATTTT
>TRBV2|NA|NA|TRBJ1-2
CASSSRGYGYTF
TGTGCCAGCAGTAGCCGTGGCTATGGCTACACCTTC
>TRBV7-9|TRBD1|NA|TRBJ1-2
CASSLLRTGRTHGYTF
TGTGCCAGCAGCTTATTGAGGACAGGACGAACGCATGGCTACACCTTC
>TRBV9|NA|NA|TRBJ1-4
CASSLTVTNEKLFF
TGTGCCAGCAGCCTGACAGTAACTAATGAAAAACTGTTTTTT
>TRBV11-2|NA|once|TRBJ2-5
CASSLRGTAQETQYF
TGTGCCAGCAGCCTCCGGGGGACAGCACAAGAGACCCAGTACTTC
>TRBV9|NA|NA|TRBJ2-1
CASSVGSGDNEQFF
TGTGCCAGCAGCGTAGGTTCAGGGGATAATGAGCAGTTCTTC
>TRBV7-9|TRBD1|NA|TRBJ2-1
CASSPFGGTGLREQFF
TGTGCCAGCAGCCCGTTTGGGGGGACAGGGTTGAGGGAGCAGTTCTTC
>TRBV5-1|NA|few|TRBJ1-2
CASSLEETAKGYGYTF
TGCGCCAGCAGCTTGGAGGAGACAGCTAAGGGCTATGGCTACACCTTC
>TRBV19|NA|NA|TRBJ2-2
CASRGRGTNTGELFF
TGTGCCAGCCGAGGGCGGGGCACCAACACCGGGGAGCTGTTTTTT
>TRBV27|TRBD1|NA|TRBJ1-6
CASSPWDRGGRSPLHF
TGTGCCAGCAGTCCGTGGGACAGGGGGGGTAGGTCACCCCTCCACTTT
>TRBV27|NA|NA|TRBJ1-2
CASSLSAQAGYTF
TGTGCCAGCAGTTTAAGTGCGCAGGCGGGCTACACCTTC
>TRBV9|NA|NA|TRBJ1-2
CASSPPVGTHYGYTF
TGTGCCAGCAGCCCACCCGTGGGGACACACTATGGCTACACCTTC
>TRBV7-2|NA|NA|TRBJ2-3
CASSLVGLGTDTQYF
TGTGCCAGCAGCTTAGTGGGCTTGGGCACAGATACGCAGTATTTT
>TRBV27|TRBD2|NA|TRBJ2-1
CASTMTSGGANEQFF
TGTGCCAGCACGATGACTAGCGGGGGGGCAAATGAGCAGTTCTTC
>TRBV15|NA|few|TRBJ2-3
CATSREALATDTQYF
TGTGCCACCAGCAGAGAGGCCCTAGCTACAGATACGCAGTATTTT
>TRBV6-4|NA|few|TRBJ1-5
CASSDFIGNQPQHF
TGTGCCAGCAGTGACTTCATTGGCAATCAGCCCCAGCATTTT
>TRBV5-4|TRBD1|few|TRBJ2-1
CASSRQDRERNEQFF
TGTGCCAGCAGCAGGCAGGACAGGGAGAGAAATGAGCAGTTCTTC
>TRBV28|NA|NA|TRBJ1-1
CASSSVGQWNTEAFF
TGTGCCAGCAGTTCGGTAGGACAGTGGAACACTGAAGCTTTCTTT
>TRBV7-9|TRBD1|once|TRBJ1-1
CASSDRESTEAFF
TGTGCCAGCAGCGACAGGGAGAGCACTGAAGCTTTCTTT
>TRBV9|NA|NA|TRBJ1-6
CASSTRREAGSPLHF
TGTGCCAGCAGCACCCGCCGGGAGGCAGGTTCACCCCTCCACTTT
>TRBV5-6|NA|once|TRBJ1-1
CASNSRLQGKAFF
TGTGCCAGCAACAGTCGCCTACAGGGAAAAGCTTTCTTT
>TRBV4-1|TRBD1|NA|TRBJ1-1
CASSSRGRGQTEAFF
TGCGCCAGCAGCAGCAGAGGTAGGGGACAGACTGAAGCTTTCTTT
>TRBV27|TRBD1|NA|TRBJ1-4
CASSLSARGLEKLFF
TGTGCCAGCAGTTTATCCGCCAGGGGGCTAGAAAAACTGTTTTTT
>TRBV28|TRBD1|NA|TRBJ1-1
CASSFVGRGVGTEAFF
TGTGCCAGCAGTTTTGTTGGCAGGGGGGTCGGCACTGAAGCTTTCTTT
>TRBV14|TRBD2|NA|TRBJ2-3
CASSQASGGSTDTQYF
TGTGCCAGCAGCCAAGCTAGCGGGGGGTCGACAGATACGCAGTATTTT
>TRBV5-4|TRBD1|NA|TRBJ1-1
CASSLTGTGITEAFF
TGTGCCAGCAGCTTGACCGGGACAGGGATAACTGAAGCTTTCTTT
>TRBV28|TRBD1|NA|TRBJ2-5
CASSLRDRQETQYF
TGTGCCAGCAGTTTAAGGGACAGACAAGAGACCCAGTACTTC
>TRBV7-6|NA|NA|TRBJ1-4
CASSPRVEKLFF
TGTGCCAGCTCGCCCAGGGTTGAAAAACTGTTTTTT
>TRBV6-6|TRBD2|NA|TRBJ2-7
CASSYGRGASHEQYF
TGTGCCAGCAGTTATGGGCGGGGGGCTAGCCACGAGCAGTACTTC
>TRBV5-5|TRBD2|once|TRBJ2-5
CASSLVVLAGGKQETQYF
TGTGCCAGCAGCTTGGTAGTGCTAGCGGGGGGCAAGCAAGAGACCCAGTACTTC
>TRBV4-1|NA|NA|TRBJ1-2
CASSPMMGARGYTF
TGCGCCAGCAGCCCTATGATGGGGGCGCGGGGCTACACCTTC
>TRBV19|NA|NA|TRBJ1-1
CASTSFRGNTEAFF
TGTGCCAGTACCTCATTCAGGGGAAACACTGAAGCTTTCTTT
>TRBV7-8|TRBD1|once|TRBJ1-2
CASSLAHGQGAYGYTF
TGTGCCAGCAGCTTAGCACACGGACAGGGGGCTTATGGCTACACCTTC
>TRBV2|NA|NA|TRBJ1-1
CASRWGRDIEAFF
TGTGCCAGCAGGTGGGGTCGGGACATTGAAGCTTTCTTT
>TRBV4-1|TRBD1|NA|TRBJ1-3
CASSHMPARTGTRYTIYF
TGCGCCAGCAGCCATATGCCCGCGCGGACAGGAACGAGGTACACCATATATTTT
>TRBV7-2|NA|NA|TRBJ2-3
CASSQAGDTQYF
TGTGCCAGCAGCCAAGCCGGAGATACGCAGTATTTT
>TRBV19|NA|NA|TRBJ1-4
CASRDITGEKLFF
TGTGCCAGTAGGGATATAACGGGAGAAAAACTGTTTTTT
>TRBV2|NA|NA|TRBJ1-4
CASKSLPESEKLFF
TGTGCCAGCAAGAGTTTACCGGAGAGTGAAAAACTGTTTTTT
>TRBV13|TRBD1|few|TRBJ1-2
CASSPYGQGAYGYTF
TGTGCCAGCAGCCCATACGGACAGGGGGCATATGGCTACACCTTC
>TRBV5-4|NA|NA|TRBJ1-6
CASRISGGPMALHF
TGTGCCAGCAGGATCAGTGGGGGCCCGATGGCCCTCCACTTT
>TRBV4-2|NA|NA|TRBJ2-7
CASSQLGRSYEQYF
TGTGCCAGCAGCCAGTTAGGGAGAAGCTACGAGCAGTACTTC
>TRBV19|TRBD1|NA|TRBJ2-3
CASSGGTGRHGTQYF
TGTGCCAGTAGTGGTGGGACAGGGAGACACGGTACGCAGTATTTT
>TRBV7-3|NA|NA|TRBJ2-3
CASSLRTVTDTQYF
TGTGCCAGCAGCTTAAGGACAGTCACAGATACGCAGTATTTT
>TRBV4-2|TRBD1|NA|TRBJ1-4
CASSPTGSGEKLFF
TGTGCCAGCAGCCCGACAGGGAGTGGAGAAAAACTGTTTTTT